This T cell receptor (beta chain) came from a study of blood T cell repertoires in COVID-19. As for the study in general: There were acute and convalescent COVID-19 samples, and they came from the United States, Italy and Spain. T cells, B-cell-depleted T cells, or PBMCs supplied cDNA or gDNA.

The trim removed 5 bases at V and 5 bases at J, leaving 9 bases unmatched. The CDR3 has 16 amino acids. CDR1 is SGHTA, CDR2 FQGTGA, per germline. Original analysis: Reference gene primer amplification gave nucleated cell count estimates. Profiled with immunoSEQ multiplex PCR; TCRdb holds only in-frame clones, not every one. That table gives V, J and clone size, and the DNA gave D and trimming. The profile shows about 480,000 clones, roughly 91% of them singletons. This clonotype was obtained from a woman aged 25 to 39 with acute or convalescent COVID-19. The sequencing input was peripheral blood. The chain combines TRBV7-3 with TRBJ2-1, with TRBD1 matching 10 bases. As DNA, the CDR3 is TGTGCCAGCAGCGCCCCCCCGGGACAGGGGAACAATGAGCAGTTCTTC. Its translation is CASSAPPGQGNNEQFF.